The clone carrying this T cell receptor beta chain was seen just once. The CDR3 is 13 amino acids. V was clipped by 6 bases and J by 4 bases; unmatched bases: 6. In germline, CDR1 is SQVTM, CDR2 ANQGSEA. Under the authors' procedure: Counts of nucleated cells, estimated from reference gene primer amplification, were obtained. Some clones are missing from TCRdb's copy, which holds only in-frame ones; the method was immunoSEQ multiplex PCR. For V, J and clone size, that table is used; D and trimming come from the DNA. The profile shows 470,000 or so clones, 70% to 90% of them singletons. The data belong to a study of blood T cell repertoires in COVID-19. Study-wide background: T cells, B-cell-depleted T cells, or PBMCs provided the cDNA or gDNA that served as material.

The clonotype originates from a human donor in a cohort sampled during active COVID-19. The chain employs TRBV29-1 and TRBJ1-1, with 9 bases lining up with TRBD1. Sequenced material: peripheral blood. This CDR3 is CSVGTGWGTEAFF. The CDR3 DNA is TGCAGCGTCGGGACAGGGTGGGGCACTGAAGCTTTCTTT. The entire variable domain, with the rest obtained from reference TRBV29-1 and TRBJ1-1, is as follows: SAVISQKPSRDICQRGTSLTIQCQVDSQVTMMFWYRQQPGQSLTLIATANQGSEATYESGFVIDKFPISRPNLTFSTLTVSNMSPEDSSIYLCSVGTGWGTEAFFGQGTRLTVV.